Below, 10 T cell receptor beta chains from the same sample are listed, as sequenced in a study of blood T cell repertoires in COVID-19. This table comes from immunoSEQ multiplex PCR, and its TCRdb copy is limited to in-frame clones, with some not included. Of about 98,000 clones in the sample, around 75% were seen once. Material: peripheral blood. These receptors were collected from an older man with acute or convalescent COVID-19.

The rearrangement links TRBV28 to TRBJ1-6, with TRBD1 matching over 9 bases. Germline CDR1 and CDR2: MDHEN and SYDVKM. V gave up 9 bases and J gave up 10 bases; unmatched junction bases: 13. The CDR3 has 15 amino acids. The CDR3 DNA follows: TGTGCCAGTCAACCGGGACAGGGTATCGGATCACCCCTCCACTTT. Amino acid sequence: CASQPGQGIGSPLHF.

The chain is built from TRBV5-5 and TRBJ1-2; D not resolved. The CDR3 consists of 13 residues. V dropped 4 bases and J dropped 8 bases, with 15 bases sitting between them. The germline gives CDR1 SGHKS, CDR2 YYEKEE (reference sequence). CDR3 sequence reads: CASSLSFTEGYTF. The CDR3 DNA reads as TGTGCCAGCAGCCTAAGCTTCACGGAGGGCTACACCTTC.

J is TRBJ1-5 and V is TRBV6-5; weak D call: TRBD1 (6 bases). CDR3 size: 15 residues. Germline assignment: CDR1 MNHEY and CDR2 SVGAGI. The V end lost 5 bases, the J end lost 1 base, and 12 bases lay between the germline ends. DNA of the CDR3: TGTGCCAGCAGTCGAGAACAGGGAAGCAATCAGCCCCAGCATTTT. Encoded protein: CASSREQGSNQPQHF.

The rearrangement joins TRBV27 to TRBJ2-3, with a possible D match to TRBD2 (5 bases). CDR1 is MNHEY, CDR2 SMNVEV, per germline (reference sequence). V dropped 2 bases and J dropped 1 base, with 10 bases sitting between them. The CDR3 has 15 residues. The CDR3 DNA reads as TGTGCCAGCAGTTTAGAGGGTAAAGGCACAGATACGCAGTATTTT. It is translated as CASSLEGKGTDTQYF.

The chain employs TRBV30 and TRBJ2-5; no firm D call. Germline V lookup: CDR1 GTSNPN, CDR2 SVGIG (reference sequence). CDR3 size: 13 residues. The V and J ends lost 0 bases and 4 bases respectively, with 9 bases between them. CDR3 DNA sequence: TGTGCCTGGAGTGTGCGGATGGGAGAGACCCAGTACTTC. Translated: CAWSVRMGETQYF. Filled out from reference TRBV30 and TRBJ2-5, the complete variable domain reads SQTIHQWPATLVQPVGSPLSLECTVEGTSNPNLYWYRQAAGRGLQLLFYSVGIGQISSEVPQNLSASRPQDRQFILSSKKLLLSDSGFYLCAWSVRMGETQYFGPGTRLLVL.

V and J are TRBV3-1 (or the pseudogene TRBV3-2) and TRBJ2-7, with 8 bases fitting TRBD1. Germline-derived CDR1 and CDR2 are LGHDT and YNNKEL (reference sequence). The CDR3 is 15 amino acids. V lost 1 base to trimming and J lost 3 bases; unmatched junction nucleotides: 5. The CDR3, as DNA: TGTGCCAGCAGCCAAGGCGTAGGGACAGGCTACGAGCAGTACTTC. Its translation is CASSQGVGTGYEQYF.

The chain has TRBV27 and TRBJ2-7; no firm D call. Germline CDR1 and CDR2: MNHEY and SMNVEV (reference sequence). The CDR3 spans 15 residues. Trimming removed 3 bases from V and 3 bases from J, with 15 bases in between. The CDR3 nucleotides are TGTGCCAGCAGTTTTAAAAGCGCCCCGGGCTACGAGCAGTACTTC. It translates to CASSFKSAPGYEQYF.

The V and J genes are TRBV2 and TRBJ1-1; D may be TRBD1 (5 bases). The ends were cut back, 8 bases at V and 2 bases at J, with 12 bases in the middle. Germline-derived CDR1 and CDR2 are SNHLY and FYNNEI. CDR3 length: 13 amino acids. The CDR3 DNA reads TGTGCCAGCGGAGTACAGGTAAACACTGAAGCTTTCTTT. Its translation is CASGVQVNTEAFF.

The chain combines TRBV28 with TRBJ2-7, with D perhaps TRBD2 (6 bases). CDR1 is MDHEN, CDR2 SYDVKM, per germline. The CDR3 covers 15 residues. Trimming shortened V by 5 bases and J by 0 bases, and 14 bases separated the two germline ends. The CDR3 loop is CASSQLADHSYEQYF. CDR3 sequence (DNA): TGTGCCAGCAGTCAATTAGCGGATCACTCCTACGAGCAGTACTTC.

The V gene is TRBV4-2, the J gene TRBJ1-4; the D gene is possibly TRBD1 (6 bases). The ends were cut back, 2 bases at V and 0 bases at J, with 16 bases in the middle. From germline, CDR1 is LGHNA and CDR2 YNFKEQ. This CDR3 is 18 amino acids long. DNA for the CDR3: TGTGCCAGCAGCCAACTAGGAGAGACAGGTTCAACTAATGAAAAACTGTTTTTT. Translating gives CASSQLGETGSTNEKLFF.